A selection of T cell receptor beta chains follows, all from one sample in a study of CD8+ T cells in alopecia areata. Sequencing was performed with immunoSEQ multiplex PCR; in TCRdb, only in-frame clones are kept and a portion is missing. Among some 120,000 clones listed, 61% were seen once. Sequencing used CD4+ T cells sorted from blood, obtained at week 4, from a patient treated with tofacitinib. Receptors were obtained from a human donor with alopecia areata. The CDR3 runs from the conserved cysteine through the conserved F or W. The order of the fields is V gene, CDR3 length, clone size, J gene, D gene, CDR3 DNA, CDR3 protein. D genes are given only for firm matches. Some rows have no size entry. The others give once, few or many, or a class for an expanded clone.

>TRBV7-2|15|few|TRBJ2-5|TRBD2
TGTGCCAGCAGCTTATTTGGGGAGGGTGGGGAGACCCAGTACTTC
CASSLFGEGGETQYF
>TRBV5-4|13|-|TRBJ2-7|TRBD2
TGTGCCAGCAGCCCCGGGACTAGACGAGAGCAGTACTTC
CASSPGTRREQYF
>TRBV30|13|-|TRBJ2-7|-
TGTGCCTTCGGCTTGGACAACTCCTACGAGCAGTACTTC
CAFGLDNSYEQYF
>TRBV6-5|14|-|TRBJ2-3|TRBD1
TGTGCCAGCAGACTGCAGGGGGCTGGCGATACGCAGTATTTT
CASRLQGAGDTQYF
>TRBV15|13|few|TRBJ2-3|-
TGTGCCACCAGCAGAGATGGCACAGATACGCAGTATTTT
CATSRDGTDTQYF
>TRBV28|13|-|TRBJ2-7|TRBD1
TGTGCCAGCAGGGACAGGGGCACGAACGAGCAGTACTTC
CASRDRGTNEQYF
>TRBV7-2|16|-|TRBJ2-3|TRBD2
TGTGCCAGCAGCGCCACAGCGGGGGGACTCACAGATACGCAGTATTTT
CASSATAGGLTDTQYF
>TRBV4-1|13|once|TRBJ2-7|TRBD1
TGCGCCAGCAGCTACGGACAGGCCTACGAGCAGTACTTC
CASSYGQAYEQYF
>TRBV4-1|16|-|TRBJ2-7|-
TGCGCCAGCAGCCAAGACGCCGGTCTTATCTCCTACGAGCAGTACTTC
CASSQDAGLISYEQYF
>TRBV5-4|13|-|TRBJ1-2|-
TGTGCCAGCAGCATCGACAGGAACTATGGCTACACCTTC
CASSIDRNYGYTF
>TRBV12-5|11|-|TRBJ1-1|-
TGTGCTAGCTTCCTCAGGGACGAAGCTTTCTTT
CASFLRDEAFF
>TRBV5-1|16|-|TRBJ2-2|TRBD1
TGCGCCAGCAGCTTGTTGGGACAGGGGAACACCGGGGAGCTGTTTTTT
CASSLLGQGNTGELFF
>TRBV7-2|17|once|TRBJ2-2|TRBD1
TGTGCCAGCAGCTATGGCGCGGGACAGGTCTTCACCGGGGAGCTGTTTTTT
CASSYGAGQVFTGELFF
>TRBV29-1|13|few|TRBJ1-2|TRBD1
TGCAGCGATCACAGGGGGACTAACTATGGCTACACCTTC
CSDHRGTNYGYTF
>TRBV5-1|13|-|TRBJ2-3|-
TGCGCCAGCAGCCCGACCAACTCAGATACGCAGTATTTT
CASSPTNSDTQYF
>TRBV29-1|12|-|TRBJ1-2|-
TGCAGCGTTGAGCCAGCGGTTGGCGGCTACACCTTC
CSVEPAVGGYTF
>TRBV5-1|12|-|TRBJ2-5|-
TGCGCCAGCAGCTTGGGGTACGAGACCCAGTACTTC
CASSLGYETQYF
>TRBV15|14|few|TRBJ2-1|-
TGTGCCACCAGGCCAGGGGGGTCAAAGAGTGAGCAGTTCTTC
CATRPGGSKSEQFF